This T cell receptor beta chain stems from a study of cytomegalovirus exposure and HLA in healthy donors. Study-level background: A later analysis reported the same platform for the 120 validation repertoires and the roughly 630 first-cohort repertoires.

Findings and limits, study-wide: As confirmed in vitro, a few CMV-associated chains were specific for CMV antigens. It was found in a later analysis that first-cohort TCR clusters tended to co-occur in the 100 to 150 validation repertoires.

This CDR3 has 16 amino acids. The germline V gene has CDR1 SGHDT and CDR2 YYEEEE. V lost 1 base and J 6 bases, leaving 17 bases between the germline ends. This clone appeared once. Its antigen remains unidentified. Produced via immunoSEQ multiplex PCR; TCRdb's table is partial and in-frame only. Of 150,000 to 200,000 clones in the sample, under 90% were seen once. The chain is built from TRBV5-6 and TRBJ1-3; no firm D call. Sequencing used PBMCs. This clonotype was obtained from a man younger than 35 in good health and CMV-seropositive. The CDR3 loop reads CASSLKRRILANTIYF. CDR3 DNA sequence: TGTGCCAGCAGCTTGAAACGCAGGATTCTTGCAAACACCATATATTTT.